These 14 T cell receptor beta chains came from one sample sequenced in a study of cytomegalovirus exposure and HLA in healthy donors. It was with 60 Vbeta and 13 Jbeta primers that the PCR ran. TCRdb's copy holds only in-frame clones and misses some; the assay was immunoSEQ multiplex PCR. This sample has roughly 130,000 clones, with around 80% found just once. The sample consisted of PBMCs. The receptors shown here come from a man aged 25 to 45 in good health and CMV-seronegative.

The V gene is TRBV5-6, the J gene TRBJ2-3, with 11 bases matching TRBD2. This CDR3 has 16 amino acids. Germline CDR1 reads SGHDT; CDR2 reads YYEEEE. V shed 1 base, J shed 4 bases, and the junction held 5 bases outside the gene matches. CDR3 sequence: CASSLSSGGSPDTQYF. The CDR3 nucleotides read TGTGCCAGCAGCTTGTCTAGCGGGGGGAGCCCAGATACGCAGTATTTT.

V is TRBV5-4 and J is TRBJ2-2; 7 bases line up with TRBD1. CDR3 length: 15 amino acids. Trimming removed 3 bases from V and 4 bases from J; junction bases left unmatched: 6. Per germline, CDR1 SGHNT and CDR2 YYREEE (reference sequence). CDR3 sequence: CASSSGTDFTGELFF. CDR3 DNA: TGTGCCAGCAGCTCCGGGACAGACTTCACCGGGGAGCTGTTTTTT.

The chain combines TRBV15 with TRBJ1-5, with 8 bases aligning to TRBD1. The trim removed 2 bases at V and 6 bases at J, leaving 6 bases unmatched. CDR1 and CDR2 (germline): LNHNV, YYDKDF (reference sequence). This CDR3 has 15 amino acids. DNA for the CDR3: TGTGCCACCAGCAGATCGGACAGGGACCCTCAGCCCCAGCATTTT. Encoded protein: CATSRSDRDPQPQHF. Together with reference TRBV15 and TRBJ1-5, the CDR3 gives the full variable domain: DAMVIQNPRYQVTQFGKPVTLSCSQTLNHNVMYWYQQKSSQAPKLLFHYYDKDFNNEADTPDNFQSRRPNTSFCFLDIRSPGLGDTAMYLCATSRSDRDPQPQHFGDGTRLSIL.

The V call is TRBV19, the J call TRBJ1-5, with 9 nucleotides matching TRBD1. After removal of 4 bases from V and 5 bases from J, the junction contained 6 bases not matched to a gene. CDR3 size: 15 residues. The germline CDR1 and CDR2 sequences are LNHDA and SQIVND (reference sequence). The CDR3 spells CASSKRQGGYQPQHF. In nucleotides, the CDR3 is TGTGCCAGTAGTAAAAGACAGGGGGGTTATCAGCCCCAGCATTTT.

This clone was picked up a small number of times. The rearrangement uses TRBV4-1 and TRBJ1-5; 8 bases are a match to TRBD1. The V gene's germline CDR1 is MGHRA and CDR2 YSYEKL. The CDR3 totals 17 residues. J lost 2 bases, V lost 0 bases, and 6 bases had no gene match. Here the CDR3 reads CASSQDLGGQGNQPQHF. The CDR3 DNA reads TGCGCCAGCAGCCAAGATCTCGGGGGACAGGGCAATCAGCCCCAGCATTTT.

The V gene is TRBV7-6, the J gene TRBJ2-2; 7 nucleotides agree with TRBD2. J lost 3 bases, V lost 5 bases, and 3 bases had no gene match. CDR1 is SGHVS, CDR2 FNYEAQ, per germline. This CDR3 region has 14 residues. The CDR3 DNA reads TGTGCCAGCAGCCAGGGAGGGTACACCGGGGAGCTGTTTTTT. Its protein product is CASSQGGYTGELFF.

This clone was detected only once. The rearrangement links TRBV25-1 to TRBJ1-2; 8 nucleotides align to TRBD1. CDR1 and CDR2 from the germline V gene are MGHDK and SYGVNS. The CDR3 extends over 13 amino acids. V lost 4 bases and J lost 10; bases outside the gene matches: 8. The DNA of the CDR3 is TGTGCCAGCAGTGGACAGGGGTGGCATGTCTACACCTTC. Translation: CASSGQGWHVYTF.

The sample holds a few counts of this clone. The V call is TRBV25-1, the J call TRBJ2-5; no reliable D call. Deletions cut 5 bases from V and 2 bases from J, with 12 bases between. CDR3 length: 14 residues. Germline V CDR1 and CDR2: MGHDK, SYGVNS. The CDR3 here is CASSLWAGQETQYF. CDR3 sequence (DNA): TGTGCCAGCAGTCTCTGGGCAGGACAAGAGACCCAGTACTTC.

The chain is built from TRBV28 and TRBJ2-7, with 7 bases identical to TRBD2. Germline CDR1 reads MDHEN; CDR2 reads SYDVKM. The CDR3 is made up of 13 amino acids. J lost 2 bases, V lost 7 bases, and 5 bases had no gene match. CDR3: CASMGGSTYEQYF. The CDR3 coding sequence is TGTGCCAGCATGGGAGGGAGTACCTACGAGCAGTACTTC.

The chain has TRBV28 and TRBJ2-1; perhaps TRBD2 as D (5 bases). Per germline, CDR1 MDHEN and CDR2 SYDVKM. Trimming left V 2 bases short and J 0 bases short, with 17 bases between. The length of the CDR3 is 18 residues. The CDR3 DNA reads TGTGCCAGCAGTTTAAGGAAAGGAGGTAGGAGCTCCTACAATGAGCAGTTCTTC. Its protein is CASSLRKGGRSSYNEQFF.

The CDR3 DNA sequence: TGCGCCAGCAGCCCTGGACAGATGATAGAGACCCAGTACTTC. This gives the protein CASSPGQMIETQYF. The chain recombines TRBV4-1 with TRBJ2-5; possible D gene TRBD1, 6 bases. Looked up from germline, CDR1 is MGHRA and CDR2 is YSYEKL. The CDR3 is made up of 14 amino acids. V lost 4 bases, J lost 4 bases, and 13 bases lay in between.

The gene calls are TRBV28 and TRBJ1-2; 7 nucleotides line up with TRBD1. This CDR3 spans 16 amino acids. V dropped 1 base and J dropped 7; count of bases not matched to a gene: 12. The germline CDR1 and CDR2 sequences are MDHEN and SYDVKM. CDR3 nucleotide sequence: TGTGCCAGCAGTTTATTACAGGGGCCGAGAATGGGTGGCTACACCTTC. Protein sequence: CASSLLQGPRMGGYTF.

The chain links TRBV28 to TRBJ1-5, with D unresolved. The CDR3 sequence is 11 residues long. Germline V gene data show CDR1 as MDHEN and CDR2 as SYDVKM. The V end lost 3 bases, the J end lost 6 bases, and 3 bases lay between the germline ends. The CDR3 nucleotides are TGTGCCAGCAGTTTCGGTCAGCCCCAGCATTTT. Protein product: CASSFGQPQHF.

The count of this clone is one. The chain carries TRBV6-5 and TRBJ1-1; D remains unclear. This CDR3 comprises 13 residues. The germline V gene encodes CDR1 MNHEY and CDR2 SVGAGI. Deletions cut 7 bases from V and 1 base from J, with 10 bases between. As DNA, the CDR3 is TGTGCCAGCACCAGGTTCCCGAACACTGAAGCTTTCTTT. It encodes CASTRFPNTEAFF.